A single sample is the source of the 15 T cell receptor beta chains below, sequenced in a study of T cells in women clearing cervical HPV infection. Profiling relied on immunoSEQ multiplex PCR, and the TCRdb table lists in-frame clones only, not all of them. The sample table sets out about 32,000 clones. Sequenced input: blood buffy coat. These TCRs come from a woman between 18 and 70 years old with a cervical HPV16 infection that either progressed to CIN3+ or cleared (not recorded which).

Comments on this clone: The CDR3 extends 3 residues past the end of the read, so its final part is completed from the germline J gene. V usage is TRBV13 and J usage is TRBJ2-7, with unresolved D. V was cut by 0 bases and J by 2 bases, with 5 bases left in between. CDR3 length: 13 amino acids. Germline loops: CDR1 PRHDT, CDR2 FYEKMQ (reference sequence). The CDR3 region is CASSLGATYEQYF. The CDR3 DNA, read in part, is TGTGCCAGCAGCTTAGGGGCCACCTACGAG.

To note about this clone: The observed sequence ends 3 residues before the CDR3 terminus, with the missing tail filled in from the germline J gene. The chain joins TRBV6-4 to TRBJ2-7, with 10 bases identical to TRBD2. The CDR3 has 14 amino acids. Germline lookup yields CDR1 MRHNA and CDR2 SNTAGT. Trimming cost V 5 bases and J 5 bases; bases outside gene matches: 6. The sequenced part of the CDR3 DNA is TGTGCCAGCAGTCCGGGACTAGCGTCTCACGAG. Residues: CASSPGLASHE. The CDR3, in full, reads CASSPGLASHEQYF.

Concerning this clone: The CDR3 end falls 3 residues outside the read, so it is completed with the germline J gene. This chain links TRBV5-5 with TRBJ1-4; D gene unclear. Per germline, CDR1 SGHKS and CDR2 YYEKEE (reference sequence). V lost 0 bases to trimming and J lost 5 bases, with 8 bases between them. The CDR3 covers 14 residues. The covered CDR3 bases are TGTGCCAGCAGCTTGGGCGTTTTAAATGAAAAA. This sequence encodes CASSLGVLNEK. The CDR3, in full, reads CASSLGVLNEKLFF.

As to this clone: The read terminates 3 residues before the CDR3 end, so the remaining end is supplied by the germline J gene. The rearrangement links TRBV7-6 to TRBJ1-1, with D unclear. The CDR3 covers 13 residues. The germline CDR1 and CDR2 sequences are SGHVS and FNYEAQ. The germline V and J ends were trimmed by 3 bases and 1 base, with 6 bases remaining between them. The CDR3 sequence is CASSFRENTEAFF. The part of the CDR3 DNA that was read is TGTGCCAGCAGCTTTAGAGAGAACACTGAA. The variable domain in full, completed from reference TRBV7-6 and TRBJ1-1, reads GAGVSQSPRYKVTKRGQDVALRCDPISGHVSLYWYRQALGQGPEFLTYFNYEAQQDKSGLPNDRFSAERPEGSISTLTIQRTEQRDSAMYRCASSFRENTEAFFGQGTRLTVV.

As concerns this clone: The CDR3 goes on 3 residues after the read ends, and that part is filled in from the germline J gene. The rearrangement joins TRBV2 to TRBJ2-5; the match to TRBD1 covers 8 bases. Unmatched junction bases numbered 11, after V lost 6 bases and J lost 5 bases. The germline V gene has CDR1 SNHLY and CDR2 FYNNEI. This CDR3 spans 15 amino acids. The CDR3 region is CASRGRQGPVETQYF. Partial CDR3 DNA: TGTGCCAGCAGGGGCAGACAGGGGCCGGTGGAGACC.

The part of the CDR3 DNA that was read is TGCGCCAGCGAGGGCCTCGACAGGGGAAACACCGGGGAG. Protein: CASEGLDRGNTGE. The entire CDR3 protein is CASEGLDRGNTGELFF. The chain joins TRBV10-2 to TRBJ2-2; 8 bases agree with TRBD1. The read is 3 residues too short to cover the CDR3 end, so that end is filled in from the germline J gene. Germline V gene data show CDR1 as WSHSY and CDR2 as SAAADI. The ends lost 8 bases at V and 2 bases at J; junction bases unmatched: 10. CDR3 length: 16 amino acids.

With regard to this clone: The read falls 3 residues short of the CDR3 end, and the missing part is taken from the germline J gene. V is TRBV5-1 and J is TRBJ1-5, with a possible D match to TRBD1 (6 bases). The CDR3 length is 16 residues. The germline V and J ends were trimmed by 2 bases and 2 bases, with 14 bases remaining between them. Germline CDR1 and CDR2: SGHRS and YFSETQ. CDR3 loop: CASSLQGPGGNQPQHF. CDR3 bases read: TGCGCCAGCAGCTTACAGGGCCCCGGGGGCAATCAGCCC. The full variable domain, its missing parts supplied by reference TRBV5-1 and TRBJ1-5, is KAGVTQTPRYLIKTRGQQVTLSCSPISGHRSVSWYQQTPGQGLQFLFEYFSETQRNKGNFPGRFSGRQFSNSRSEMNVSTLELGDSALYLCASSLQGPGGNQPQHFGDGTRLSIL.

On this clone: The read terminates 3 residues ahead of where the CDR3 ends, so the germline J gene completes it. The J gene is TRBJ2-7, the V gene TRBV18; TRBD1 might be the D (6 bases). V gave up 2 bases and J gave up 6 bases, with 17 bases separating them. CDR3 length equals 15 residues. In germline, CDR1 is KGHSH, CDR2 LQKENI. CDR3 region: CASSPTSGAFGEQYF. The CDR3 bases that were read are TGTGCCAGCTCACCAACTTCAGGGGCTTTTGGCGAG.

In the case of this clone: The read stops 3 residues short of the end of the CDR3; the missing end is completed from the germline J gene. The chain employs TRBV4-2 and TRBJ2-1, with 12 bases identical to TRBD2. The length of the CDR3 is 19 residues. Germline CDR1 is LGHNA and CDR2 is YNFKEQ. Trimming at V came to 1 base and at J to 9 bases, leaving 16 bases not matched to a gene. Partial CDR3 DNA: TGTGCCAGCAGCCAAGGTTCGAGGCTAGCGGGGGGGAATCCCAGTGAG. It encodes CASSQGSRLAGGNPSE. The complete CDR3 reads CASSQGSRLAGGNPSEQFF.

Points on this clone: The observed sequence ends 3 residues before the CDR3 terminus, with the missing tail filled in from the germline J gene. The rearrangement links TRBV7-2 to TRBJ2-6; TRBD1 matches 7 bases. CDR3 length: 16 residues. V trimming: 0 bases; J trimming: 2 bases; junction bases outside the gene matches: 1. Germline-derived CDR1 and CDR2 are SGHTA and FQGNSA. Partial CDR3 DNA: TGTGCCAGCAGCTTAGCGCAGGGGGCTGGGGCCAACGTC. Translation: CASSLAQGAGANV. The CDR3 as a whole reads CASSLAQGAGANVLTF.

In regard to this clone: Read coverage stops 3 residues before the CDR3 terminus; the germline J gene supplies the remainder. The V call is TRBV5-4, the J call TRBJ1-1; 7 nucleotides line up with TRBD1. Germline V gene data show CDR1 as SGHNT and CDR2 as YYREEE (reference sequence). Losses at the gene ends were 0 bases for V and 5 bases for J; bases not matched to a gene: 4. CDR3 length: 14 residues. The CDR3 bases that were read are TGTGCCAGCAGCTTGGGACAGGGAATAACTGAA. This codes for CASSLGQGITE. The whole CDR3 protein reads CASSLGQGITEAFF. Filled out from reference TRBV5-4 and TRBJ1-1, the complete variable domain reads ETGVTQSPTHLIKTRGQQVTLRCSSQSGHNTVSWYQQALGQGPQFIFQYYREEENGRGNFPPRFSGLQFPNYSSELNVNALELDDSALYLCASSLGQGITEAFFGQGTRLTVV.

Concerning this clone: The read gets to within 3 residues of the CDR3 end, and the germline J gene fills in the rest. This chain uses TRBV20-1 with TRBJ2-2, with TRBD2 identical over 7 bases. From germline, CDR1 is DFQATT and CDR2 SNEGSKA (reference sequence). The CDR3 length is 16 residues. Trimming cost V 0 bases and J 5 bases; bases outside gene matches: 9. The chain's CDR3 is CSARDRRGTETGELFF. The DNA read from the CDR3 is TGCAGTGCTAGAGATAGGCGGGGGACGGAGACCGGGGAG.

CDR3: CASSPSGGGTDTQYF. Partial CDR3 DNA: TGTGCCAGCAGTCCTAGCGGGGGAGGCACAGATACG. The gene calls are TRBV6-4 and TRBJ2-3; 10 bases map to TRBD2. The observed sequence ends 3 residues before the CDR3 terminus, with the missing tail filled in from the germline J gene. The V segment lost 5 bases and the J segment 1 base; nucleotides outside the gene matches: 3. Germline V CDR1 and CDR2: MRHNA, SNTAGT. This CDR3 region has 15 residues.

Points on this clone: The read halts 3 residues ahead of the CDR3 end, with the missing end drawn from the germline J gene. V and J are TRBV12-3 or TRBV12-4 and TRBJ2-2, with 7 bases that match TRBD2. V was pared by 4 bases and J by 2 bases, with 4 bases of the junction left unmatched. This CDR3 spans 15 amino acids. The CDR3 loop reads CASSWGGGNTGELFF. The sequenced part of the CDR3 DNA is TGTGCCAGCAGTTGGGGGGGTGGCAACACCGGGGAG.

To note about this clone: The read gets to within 3 residues of the CDR3 end, and the germline J gene fills in the rest. The V and J genes are TRBV4-2 and TRBJ2-1; TRBD2 aligns across 9 bases. Looked up from germline, CDR1 is LGHNA and CDR2 is YNFKEQ. This CDR3 spans 16 amino acids. With 1 base clipped from V and 2 bases from J, the junction kept 3 bases outside the gene matches. The CDR3 loop reads CASSQVQRGAYNEQFF. CDR3 bases read: TGTGCCAGCAGCCAAGTCCAGCGGGGGGCCTACAATGAG.